The rows below give T cell receptor beta chains drawn from one sample of a study of T cell repertoires in cytomegalovirus infection. TCRdb redid the calling of the reads with MiXCR, one entry per CDR3 protein. The profile shows some 320,000 distinct CDR3 sequences, 29% of them singletons. Antigens of these TCRs are unknown. Sequenced material: cultured PBMCs, taken from culture after CMV antigen stimulation. Receptors originate from a human donor in good health (CMV status not recorded). Some clones in this sample may be carry-over from other donors' samples. CDR3s include the opening cysteine and the closing phenylalanine or tryptophan. The order of the fields is J gene, V gene, clone size, D gene, CDR3 DNA, CDR3 protein. A D gene is named only where the DNA matches it firmly. The listing skips clone size in some rows; elsewhere it reads once, few, many or a size class.

TRBJ2-3 | TRBV7-6 | few | NA | TGTGCCAGCAGCTCCCATCTAGCGAGCGGCGCAGATACGCAGTATTTT | CASSSHLASGADTQYF
TRBJ2-3 | TRBV7-3 | NA | NA | TGTGCCAGCAGCCGCCTCGGCCGGGCAGATACGCAGTATTTT | CASSRLGRADTQYF
TRBJ1-5 | TRBV7-2 | few | NA | TGTGCCACCGGGGAGGGGGTTAATCAGCCCCAGCATTTT | CATGEGVNQPQHF
TRBJ1-3 | TRBV7-3 | once | TRBD1 | TGTGCCAGCAGCTTCGGAGGACAGGCCTCTGGAAACACCATATATTTT | CASSFGGQASGNTIYF
TRBJ2-3 | TRBV12-3/TRBV12-4 | NA | NA | TGTGCCAGCAGTTTAGTACTAGCTGGCACAGATACGCAGTATTTT | CASSLVLAGTDTQYF
TRBJ2-6 | TRBV7-3 | NA | NA | TGTGCCAGCAGCCCAGAAGTTCGGTCCGGGGCCAACGTCCTGACTTTC | CASSPEVRSGANVLTF
TRBJ2-7 | TRBV20-1 | NA | TRBD2 | TGCAGTGCTCTACGGCTAGCGGGAGGTAACGAGCAGTACTTC | CSALRLAGGNEQYF
TRBJ2-3 | TRBV10-3 | once | TRBD2 | TGTGCCATCAGTAAAGGACTAGCGGGGGGGGGGGATACGCAGTATTTT | CAISKGLAGGGDTQYF
TRBJ1-2 | TRBV19 | NA | TRBD1 | TGTGCCAGTAGAAGTGACAGGGCTCTTGGTGGCTACACCTTC | CASRSDRALGGYTF
TRBJ2-5 | TRBV24-1 | NA | NA | TGTGCCACCAGTGACGCGACCTCTGGGGGCTCCGCCGGGACCCAGTACTTC | CATSDATSGGSAGTQYF
TRBJ1-4 | TRBV9 | NA | TRBD1 | TGTGCCAGCAGCGTAGGGCCGGGACAGGGGAATGAAAAACTGTTTTTT | CASSVGPGQGNEKLFF
TRBJ1-2 | TRBV11-2 | few | NA | TGTGCCAGCATCAACAACGGGGGAGATCCTTTGGCTAACTATGGCTACACCTTC | CASINNGGDPLANYGYTF
TRBJ2-7 | TRBV19 | few | TRBD2 | TGTGCCAGTAGTATGAGGACTAGCGGAATTTACGAGCAGTACTTC | CASSMRTSGIYEQYF
TRBJ2-2 | TRBV5-1 | few | TRBD1 | TGCGCCAGCAGCTTGCCCCCTTGGACAGGGAACACCGGGGAGCTGTTTTTT | CASSLPPWTGNTGELFF
TRBJ2-3 | TRBV7-2 | NA | NA | TGTGCCAGCAGCCCCAGTTATACGCAGTATTTT | CASSPSYTQYF
TRBJ1-4 | TRBV28 | few | TRBD1 | TGTGCCAGCAGTTCTTGGACAGGGCCGAATGAAAAACTGTTTTTT | CASSSWTGPNEKLFF
TRBJ1-1 | TRBV7-9 | many | NA | TGTGCCAGCAGCTTAGGGTCGGGGGAGAGGGAAGCTTTCTTT | CASSLGSGEREAFF
TRBJ2-5 | TRBV15 | NA | NA | TGTGCCACCAGCAGAGATGAGGGAACCCAGTACTTC | CATSRDEGTQYF
TRBJ1-1 | TRBV6-5 | NA | NA | TGTGCCAGCAGTCCCCTTCGGACAGTTGTGGACACTGAAGCTTTCTTT | CASSPLRTVVDTEAFF
TRBJ1-6 | TRBV11-2 | NA | NA | TGTGCCAGCAGACTAGGGCGAGGTGGCGTAACGCCCCTCCACTTT | CASRLGRGGVTPLHF
TRBJ1-5 | TRBV9 | few | NA | TGTGCCAGCAGCGTAAACTCGGGGAATCAGCCCCAGCATTTT | CASSVNSGNQPQHF
TRBJ2-7 | TRBV7-4 | few | TRBD2 | TGTGCCAGCAGCTTAGGGACTAGCGGGATCTCCTACGAGCAGTACTTC | CASSLGTSGISYEQYF
TRBJ2-1 | TRBV11-1 | few | NA | TGTGCCAGCAGCTTCCACATGTCGGGTGAGCAGTTCTTC | CASSFHMSGEQFF
TRBJ2-2 | TRBV29-1 | NA | TRBD2 | TGCAGCGTTGGGGTAGCGGGGACCACCGGGGAGCTGTTTTTT | CSVGVAGTTGELFF
TRBJ2-7 | TRBV25-1 | NA | NA | TGTGCCAGCAGTGATTTTTATAGGGACGAGCAGTACTTC | CASSDFYRDEQYF
TRBJ1-4 | TRBV19 | few | NA | TGTGCCAGTAGGACCTCCGGACATTTGGATGAAAAACTGTTTTTT | CASRTSGHLDEKLFF
TRBJ1-1 | TRBV7-7 | NA | NA | TGTGCCAGCAGCAGCCTTGAAGGGCGGAACACTGAAGCTTTCTTT | CASSSLEGRNTEAFF
TRBJ1-1 | TRBV6-8 | NA | TRBD1 | TGTGCCAGCAGATCGGGACAGGGAACCTCCTTT | CASRSGQGTSF
TRBJ2-3 | TRBV7-9 | medium-sized | NA | TGTGCCAGCAGCTTAAAAAGGAATTCGGGGGCCTCCACAGATACGCAGTATTTT | CASSLKRNSGASTDTQYF
TRBJ2-7 | TRBV24-1 | NA | NA | TGTGCCACCAGTGATCCAGGACAGCCCTACGAGCAGTACTTC | CATSDPGQPYEQYF
TRBJ2-3 | TRBV24-1 | NA | TRBD1 | TGTGCCACCAGTGATACCGGGACAGGTGGTGGAGATACGCAGTATTTT | CATSDTGTGGGDTQYF
TRBJ1-1 | TRBV7-7 | few | NA | TGTGCTAGCAGCTTAGTAACGGTAAGAAGGCCGACAAGTGAAGCTTTCTTT | CASSLVTVRRPTSEAFF
TRBJ2-1 | TRBV20-1 | NA | TRBD2 | TGCAGTGCTGGAACTAGCGAGAGCTCCTACAATGAGCAGTTCTTC | CSAGTSESSYNEQFF
TRBJ2-1 | TRBV18 | NA | TRBD1 | TGTGCCAGCTCACCTGGGACAGGGAGGAGTGAGCAGTTCTTC | CASSPGTGRSEQFF
TRBJ2-3 | TRBV5-1 | many | NA | TGCGCCAGCAGCTTCGGGGGAGTGACCACAGATACGCAGTATTTT | CASSFGGVTTDTQYF
TRBJ1-1 | TRBV7-2 | many | NA | TGTGCCAGCAGCTTAGGCGGGGGGCAGGTGAGGAACACTGAAGCTTTCTTT | CASSLGGGQVRNTEAFF
TRBJ1-5 | TRBV12-3/TRBV12-4 | NA | NA | TGTGCCAGCAGTGCCTCTGACAGCTTCAATCAGCCCCAGCATTTT | CASSASDSFNQPQHF
TRBJ1-5 | TRBV11-2 | NA | NA | TGTGCCAGCCCGAGAGGGGCCGGAGCCCAGCATTTT | CASPRGAGAQHF
TRBJ2-7 | TRBV27 | few | NA | TGTGCCAGCAGTCCCCCCGAGGGGTACGAGCAGTACTTC | CASSPPEGYEQYF